This TCR beta chain was sequenced for a study of CD8 T cells in ankylosing spondylitis. TCRdb re-analysed the 5' RACE reads in MiXCR, keeping a single row per CDR3 protein. The table lists 200,000 to 300,000 distinct CDR3 sequences, roughly 8.6% of them singletons. Overall study findings and caveats: A motif in TCR beta, a set of about eight highly homologous variants, appeared characteristic of ankylosing spondylitis blood. It was reported that disease-linked clones were significantly enriched in matched ankylosing spondylitis synovial fluid.

This clonotype was counted only a few times. What it binds is unknown. V was pared by 0 bases and J by 3 bases, with 14 bases between. Per the germline V gene, CDR1 is GTSNPN and CDR2 is SVGIG (reference sequence). The CDR3 is made up of 15 amino acids. This sequence originates from a male donor with ankylosing spondylitis or in good health (not recorded which). Sequenced: blood, either unsorted or a sorted T cell fraction (not recorded which). The gene calls are TRBV30 and TRBJ1-1, with D possibly matching TRBD1 (6 bases). CDR3 sequence: CAWSVRGGGYTEAFF. The CDR3 bases are TGTGCCTGGAGTGTACGAGGGGGAGGGTACACTGAAGCTTTCTTT.